The 17 T cell receptor beta chains below come from one sample, sequenced in a study of CD8 T cells in ankylosing spondylitis. TCRdb fed the 5' RACE reads into MiXCR, producing one record per CDR3 protein. The table shows roughly 350,000 distinct CDR3 sequences, with 7.5% to 9% occurring only once. General study results and limits: For ankylosing spondylitis blood, a TCR beta motif of 7 or 8 highly homologous variants appeared characteristic.

For these receptors, no antigen is known. Material for sequencing was blood, either unsorted or a sorted T cell fraction (not recorded which). Receptors were obtained from a male donor with ankylosing spondylitis.

In its sample, this clonotype was seen many times. V gene TRBV4-1 combines with J gene TRBJ2-7; 9 positions match TRBD2. This CDR3 contains 15 residues. From germline, CDR1 is MGHRA and CDR2 YSYEKL. V was pared by 8 bases and J by 3 bases, with 11 bases of the junction left unmatched. The CDR3 region is CASRAAAGGIYEQYF. Here the CDR3 DNA reads TGCGCCAGCCGCGCGGCAGCGGGAGGAATCTACGAGCAGTACTTC.

This clonotype was found a few times. The V and J genes are TRBV19 and TRBJ2-3; D not certain. CDR3 length equals 12 residues. The V end lost 0 bases, the J end lost 6 bases, and 4 bases lay between the germline ends. From germline, CDR1 is LNHDA and CDR2 SQIVND (reference sequence). The CDR3 here is CASSIDIDTQYF. CDR3 sequence (DNA): TGTGCCAGTAGTATAGATATTGATACGCAGTATTTT. The full variable domain, in which reference TRBV19 and TRBJ2-3 provide the parts outside the CDR3, is DGGITQSPKYLFRKEGQNVTLSCEQNLNHDAMYWYRQDPGQGLRLIYYSQIVNDFQKGDIAEGYSVSREKKESFPLTVTSAQKNPTAFYLCASSIDIDTQYFGPGTRLTVL.

V gene TRBV7-6 combines with J gene TRBJ2-2, with D uncertain. From germline, CDR1 is SGHVS and CDR2 FNYEAQ. The CDR3 extends over 12 amino acids. The V gene lost 5 bases and the J gene lost 7 bases, with 8 bases spanning the gap. Written as DNA, the CDR3 is TGTGCCAGCAGCCGGTTAGGCGGGGAGCTGTTTTTT. Protein sequence: CASSRLGGELFF.

This clonotype came up many times. The gene calls are TRBV11-2 and TRBJ2-3; D is undetermined. V gave up 3 bases and J gave up 0 bases, with 7 bases separating them. The CDR3 runs 14 residues. CDR1 and CDR2 (germline): SGHAT, FQNNGV. The CDR3 protein is CASSFSRSTDTQYF. As DNA, the CDR3 is TGTGCCAGCAGCTTTTCTAGGAGCACAGATACGCAGTATTTT.

The gene calls are TRBV7-8 and TRBJ1-2, with D possibly TRBD1 on 6 matching bases. V lost 3 bases and J lost 4, with 9 bases in between. This CDR3 spans 13 amino acids. The germline V gene encodes CDR1 SGHVS and CDR2 FQNEAQ. In nucleotides, the CDR3 is TGTGCCAGCAGCTTGGGGGCCACCTATGGCTACACCTTC. It specifies CASSLGATYGYTF.

Only a few counts were recorded for this clonotype. The rearrangement links TRBV5-4 to TRBJ2-2; 7 nucleotides align to TRBD1. The CDR3 consists of 16 residues. The J segment lost 4 bases and the V segment lost 3 bases, leaving 9 bases of the junction unmatched. Germline CDR1 is SGHNT and CDR2 is YYREEE (reference sequence). CDR3 protein: CASSSVDRAGTGELFF. DNA for the CDR3: TGTGCCAGCAGCTCCGTCGACAGGGCGGGCACCGGGGAGCTGTTTTTT.

The gene calls are TRBV12-3 or TRBV12-4 and TRBJ2-7, with D tentatively TRBD1 or TRBD2 (6 bases each). The CDR3 is 14 amino acids. The ends were cut back, 5 bases at V and 6 bases at J, with 17 bases in the middle. The CDR3 sequence is CASSPEGGVVEQYF. The CDR3 region has the DNA TGTGCCAGCAGTCCCGAGGGGGGAGTAGTCGAGCAGTACTTC.

The rearrangement links TRBV20-1 to TRBJ2-3; 7 bases line up with TRBD2. The CDR3 covers 17 residues. Trimming took 0 bases from V and 2 from J; bases not matched to a gene: 11. CDR1 is DFQATT and CDR2 is SNEGSKA in the germline V gene (reference sequence). The CDR3 coding sequence is TGCAGTGCTAGAGACCACGGTGCTAGCGGTTTCACAGATACGCAGTATTTT. Encoded protein: CSARDHGASGFTDTQYF.

The gene calls are TRBV14 and TRBJ2-1; D is perhaps TRBD2 (7 bases). The CDR3 extends over 19 amino acids. V was pared by 0 bases and J by 3 bases, with 21 bases between. CDR1 is SGHDN, CDR2 FVKESK, per germline. The CDR3 spells CASSQERWRERGVYNEQFF. CDR3 DNA sequence: TGTGCCAGCAGCCAAGAGAGGTGGCGGGAGAGGGGGGTCTACAATGAGCAGTTCTTC. Full variable domain (outside the CDR3, taken from reference TRBV14 and TRBJ2-1): EAGVTQFPSHSVIEKGQTVTLRCDPISGHDNLYWYRRVMGKEIKFLLHFVKESKQDESGMPNNRFLAERTGGTYSTLKVQPAELEDSGVYFCASSQERWRERGVYNEQFFGPGTRLTVL.

This clonotype was picked up a small number of times. Compared with germline, one end of the junction differs, possibly owing to a read error. The V call is TRBV6-5, the J call TRBJ2-1; TRBD2 might be the D (6 bases). The CDR3 has 18 amino acids. Germline V gene sequence: CDR1 MNHEY, CDR2 SVGAGI. CDR3 DNA sequence: TGTGCCAGCAGTCACTCTTATACTTACGGGAGCTCCTACAATGAGCAGTTCTTC. Translation gives CASSHSYTYGSSYNEQFF.

In this sample, this clonotype turned up a few times. The chain is built from TRBV5-1 and TRBJ2-2, with TRBD2 identical over 7 bases. This CDR3 region has 14 residues. With V trimmed by 5 bases and J by 1 base, 2 bases remained unmatched. Germline lookup yields CDR1 SGHRS and CDR2 YFSETQ. CDR3 in amino acids: CASRKRENTGELFF. DNA of the CDR3: TGCGCCAGCAGAAAGCGGGAGAACACCGGGGAGCTGTTTTTT.

This rearrangement joins TRBV5-1 to TRBJ2-1; TRBD1 agrees at 8 bases. V trimming: 3 bases; J trimming: 6 bases; junction bases outside the gene matches: 8. Germline loops: CDR1 SGHRS, CDR2 YFSETQ. The CDR3 consists of 15 residues. In DNA, the CDR3 is TGCGCCAGCAGCTCCCAGGGGGCGCTTGGCAATGAGCAGTTCTTC. It translates to CASSSQGALGNEQFF.

The chain has TRBV7-9 and TRBJ2-1; D gene uncertain. V was trimmed by 6 bases and J by 10 bases, leaving 16 bases between them. CDR3 size: 13 residues. Germline lookup yields CDR1 SEHNR and CDR2 FQNEAQ (reference sequence). The CDR3 DNA follows: TGTGCCAGCAGGCAAACTTCTGGGCACGAGCAGTTCTTC. Protein sequence: CASRQTSGHEQFF.

At least ten counts were recorded for this clonotype. The gene calls are TRBV10-3 and TRBJ2-5; D not certain. This CDR3 spans 12 amino acids. Germline lookup yields CDR1 ENHRY and CDR2 SYGVKD. Trimming stripped 5 bases from V and 3 bases from J, with 7 bases between. As DNA, the CDR3 is TGTGCCATCAGTAGTCGGGAAGAGACCCAGTACTTC. Translated, it gives CAISSREETQYF.

This clonotype was seen at least ten times. The chain employs TRBV5-1 and TRBJ1-1, with a possible D match to TRBD1 (6 bases). With 2 bases removed from V and 6 bases from J, the gap between germline ends came to 14 bases. In germline, CDR1 is SGHRS, CDR2 YFSETQ. The CDR3 covers 14 residues. CDR3 bases: TGCGCCAGCAGCTTCGACAGGTCGGTGGCTGAAGCTTTCTTT. This codes for CASSFDRSVAEAFF.

The chain carries TRBV7-8 and TRBJ2-2, with 10 bases identical to TRBD1. Germline values: CDR1 SGHVS, CDR2 FQNEAQ. J gave up 0 bases and V 8 bases, and 6 bases lay outside the gene matches. This CDR3 is built from 16 residues. The CDR3 coding sequence is TGTGCCAGCGTACCGGGACAGGGGCCGAACACCGGGGAGCTGTTTTTT. This encodes CASVPGQGPNTGELFF.

The chain combines TRBV18 with TRBJ2-7; a possible D gene is TRBD1 (6 bases). The CDR3 consists of 16 residues. The germline V gene has CDR1 KGHSH and CDR2 LQKENI. Deletions cut 3 bases from V and 0 bases from J, with 15 bases between. The CDR3 protein is CASSPPTGPSSYEQYF. Here the CDR3 DNA reads TGTGCCAGCTCACCCCCGACAGGACCTAGCTCCTACGAGCAGTACTTC.